This TCR beta chain originates from a study of blood T cell repertoires in COVID-19. Overall study context: The study drew acute and convalescent COVID-19 samples from the United States, Italy and Spain. In each case, the material was cDNA or gDNA derived from T cells, B-cell-depleted T cells, or PBMCs.

This clone showed up just a few times. The germline gene is not matched at one end of the junction; a read error may be the cause. Data came from immunoSEQ multiplex PCR; TCRdb stores just in-frame clones and leaves some out. The profile shows over 90,000 clones, around nine tenths of them singletons. This CDR3 contains 13 residues. Looked up from germline, CDR1 is SQVTM and CDR2 is ANQGSEA. This sequence was found in a man aged 45-65 years in a cohort sampled during active COVID-19. J is TRBJ1-1 and V is TRBV29-1, with 9 bases lining up with TRBD1. Specimen: peripheral blood. The CDR3 bases are TGCAGCGCTGAACAGGGGGCGTGGACTGAAGCTTTCTTT. Amino acids: CSAEQGAWTEAFF.